This T cell receptor (beta chain) appears in the sequencing data of a study of T cell repertoires in cytomegalovirus infection. This clonotype occurred many times. TCRdb called the reads again in MiXCR, with one record for every CDR3 protein. Here the sample spans about 260,000 distinct CDR3 sequences, approximately 8.3% being singletons. CDR1 is SGHTA, CDR2 FQGNSA, per germline. J was trimmed by 2 bases and V by 5 bases; bases with no gene match: 6. CDR3 length: 14 amino acids. V usage is TRBV7-2 and J usage is TRBJ2-7, with 7 bases that match TRBD1. Sequencing was carried out using PBMCs. The receptor comes from a human donor in good health (CMV status not recorded). Some clones in this sample may be carry-over from other donors' samples. The CDR3 DNA reads as TGTGCCAGCAGCGGACAGGTAGTAACCTACGAGCAGTACTTC. Protein: CASSGQVVTYEQYF.